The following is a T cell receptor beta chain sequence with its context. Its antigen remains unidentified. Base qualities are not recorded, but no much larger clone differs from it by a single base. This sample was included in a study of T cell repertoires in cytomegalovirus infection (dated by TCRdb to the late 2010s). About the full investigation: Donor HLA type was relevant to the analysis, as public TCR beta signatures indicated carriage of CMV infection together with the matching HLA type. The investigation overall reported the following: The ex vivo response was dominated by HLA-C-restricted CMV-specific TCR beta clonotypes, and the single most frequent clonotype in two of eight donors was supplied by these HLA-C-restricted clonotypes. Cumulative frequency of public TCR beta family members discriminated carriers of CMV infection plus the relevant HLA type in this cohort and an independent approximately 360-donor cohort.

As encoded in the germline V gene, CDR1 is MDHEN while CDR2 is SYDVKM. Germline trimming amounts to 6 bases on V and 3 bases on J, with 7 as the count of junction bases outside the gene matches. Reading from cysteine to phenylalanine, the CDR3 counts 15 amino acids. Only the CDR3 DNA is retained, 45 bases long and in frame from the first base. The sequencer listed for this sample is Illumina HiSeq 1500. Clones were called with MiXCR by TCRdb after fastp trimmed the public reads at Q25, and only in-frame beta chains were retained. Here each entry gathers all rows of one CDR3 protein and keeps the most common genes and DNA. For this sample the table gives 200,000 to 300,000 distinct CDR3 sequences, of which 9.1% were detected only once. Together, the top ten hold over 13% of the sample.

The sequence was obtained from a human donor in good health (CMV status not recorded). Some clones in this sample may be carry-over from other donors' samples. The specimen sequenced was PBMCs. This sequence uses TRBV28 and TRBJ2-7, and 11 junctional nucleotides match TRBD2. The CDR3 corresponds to CASRGSGGVVYEQYF. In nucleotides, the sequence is TGTGCCAGCAGAGGTAGCGGGGGGGTAGTCTACGAGCAGTACTTC.